The 19 T cell receptor beta chains presented below share a single source sample, sequenced in a study of T-cell reconstitution after alpha-beta-depleted transplantation in children (dated by TCRdb to 2015 to 2016). The library was produced with PCR. The sample was run on an Illumina HiSeq 2500. TCR libraries were prepared with molecular barcoding, using unique molecular identifiers to normalize TCRbeta repertoire quantification. Using fastp at Q25 and MiXCR, TCRdb reprocessed the public reads and kept productive beta chains. Rows with one shared CDR3 protein collapse into an entry with the most common genes and DNA. The sample profile shows about 580,000 distinct CDR3 sequences; 23% of them were found once. The top ten constitute about 14% of the sample. This sample's treatment or condition label indicates: allogeneic hematopoietic cell transplantation with graft depleted of TCRalphabeta T cells and CD19 B cells.

The specimen was PBMCs, mostly from graft donor cells, collected 360 days after TCRalphabeta/CD19-depleted stem cell transplant. The receptors were sampled from a boy younger than two who had a stem cell transplant for acute myeloid leukemia, so the T cells may come from the graft donor.

This clonotype came up once. The chain uses TRBV3-1 and TRBJ2-1, with D unclear. Trimming removed 0 bases at V and 3 bases at J, with 9 bases between. This CDR3 has 15 amino acids. Germline-derived CDR1 and CDR2 are LGHDT and YNNKEL (reference sequence). CDR3 in amino acids: CASSQEPRDYNEQFF. CDR3 nucleotides: TGTGCCAGCAGCCAAGAACCTAGGGACTACAATGAGCAGTTCTTC.

As for this clonotype: A single base separates this from a much larger clone, so it may be a read error. V is TRBV7-2 and J is TRBJ2-2, with TRBD2 identical over 7 bases. The CDR3 has 15 amino acids. The ends lost 5 bases at V and 3 bases at J; junction bases unmatched: 6. The V gene's germline CDR1 is SGHTA and CDR2 FQGNSA. CDR3 sequence reads: CASSPGGTDTGELFF. The CDR3 nucleotides read TGTGCCAGCAGCCCCGGGGGGACGGACACCGGGGAGCTGTTTTTT.

This clonotype was seen more than once but under ten times. The genes are TRBV6-1 and TRBJ1-1; possible D gene TRBD1, 6 bases. The CDR3 spans 13 residues. V lost 7 bases and J 4 bases, leaving 13 bases between the germline ends. Germline V gene data show CDR1 as MNHNS and CDR2 as SASEGT. The CDR3 here is CASMGGPGTEAFF. Written as DNA, the CDR3 is TGTGCCAGCATGGGGGGGCCCGGCACTGAAGCTTTCTTT.

V gene TRBV7-9 combines with J gene TRBJ2-5; weak D call: TRBD1 (7 bases). The CDR3 consists of 15 residues. Trimming left V 5 bases short and J 4 bases short, with 17 bases between. In germline, CDR1 is SEHNR, CDR2 FQNEAQ (reference sequence). The CDR3 protein is CASSRGDRAAETQYF. CDR3 in DNA: TGTGCCAGCAGCAGGGGGGACAGAGCGGCAGAGACCCAGTACTTC.

This clonotype was seen at least ten times. The genes are TRBV20-1 and TRBJ2-1; 11 bases are a match to TRBD1. Germline loops: CDR1 DFQATT, CDR2 SNEGSKA (reference sequence). Trimming took 3 bases from V and 3 from J; bases not matched to a gene: 4. This CDR3 has 15 residues. The CDR3 region has the DNA TGCAGTGCTAGGGGACAGGGGGTCCACTACAATGAGCAGTTCTTC. Encoded protein: CSARGQGVHYNEQFF.

This clonotype was recorded a few times. This rearrangement joins TRBV29-1 to TRBJ2-7; 7 nucleotides match TRBD2. The CDR3 consists of 11 residues. With 7 bases clipped from V and 5 bases from J, the junction kept 5 bases outside the gene matches. Germline loops: CDR1 SQVTM, CDR2 ANQGSEA. The CDR3 DNA reads as TGCAGCGCTGGGAGGGGAAACGAGCAGTACTTC. Translating it yields CSAGRGNEQYF.

The chain joins TRBV6-5 to TRBJ2-5, with D perhaps being TRBD1 or TRBD2 (5 bases each). The CDR3 is 15 residues long. Germline V gene lookup returns CDR1 MNHEY and CDR2 SVGAGI. V was trimmed by 4 bases and J by 4 bases, leaving 16 bases between them. The chain's CDR3 is CASSSGTTQGETQYF. In DNA, the CDR3 is TGTGCCAGCAGTTCCGGGACCACCCAGGGAGAGACCCAGTACTTC.

This clonotype was seen a few times. J is TRBJ2-5 and V is TRBV20-1, with 9 bases matching TRBD2. J was trimmed by 9 bases and V by 1 base; bases with no gene match: 9. The CDR3 totals 14 residues. Germline CDR1 reads DFQATT; CDR2 reads SNEGSKA (reference sequence). As DNA, the CDR3 is TGCAGTGCTAGAGTGCTAGCGGGGCTGAAGGCCCAGTACTTC. This encodes CSARVLAGLKAQYF.

CDR3 in amino acids: CASSFSTSGGADTQYF. CDR3 in DNA: TGTGCCAGCAGCTTTTCGACTAGCGGGGGAGCAGATACGCAGTATTTT. The rearrangement links TRBV7-2 to TRBJ2-3; TRBD2 agrees at 12 bases. The germline V gene has CDR1 SGHTA and CDR2 FQGNSA. This CDR3 has 16 amino acids. V trimming: 3 bases; J trimming: 4 bases; junction bases outside the gene matches: 5.

The chain combines TRBV20-1 with TRBJ2-3; 15 bases match TRBD2. The CDR3 length is 14 residues. J was trimmed by 7 bases and V by 8 bases; bases with no gene match: 7. The V gene's germline CDR1 is DFQATT and CDR2 SNEGSKA (reference sequence). CDR3 bases: TGCAGTTCTGGACTAGCGGGGGGGCTGAATACGCAGTATTTT. It encodes CSSGLAGGLNTQYF.

V and J are TRBV9 and TRBJ1-2, with a tentative D call TRBD1 (5 bases). Per germline, CDR1 SGDLS and CDR2 YYNGEE. The CDR3 length is 16 residues. V was shortened by 0 bases and J by 4 bases, with 16 bases between the two germline ends. The DNA for the CDR3 is TGTGCCAGCAGCGTAGCGGCGGGACGTCTCACCTATGGCTACACCTTC. Encoded protein: CASSVAAGRLTYGYTF.

This clonotype was seen repeatedly, ten times or more. The rearrangement links TRBV29-1 to TRBJ1-2; no reliable D call. The CDR3 is 10 residues long. V lost 7 bases, J lost 5 bases, and 8 bases lay in between. Germline assignment: CDR1 SQVTM and CDR2 ANQGSEA. CDR3 amino acids: CSEQPYGYTF. The CDR3 DNA reads TGCAGCGAACAGCCTTATGGCTACACCTTC. The whole variable domain, remainder taken from reference TRBV29-1 and TRBJ1-2, is SAVISQKPSRDICQRGTSLTIQCQVDSQVTMMFWYRQQPGQSLTLIATANQGSEATYESGFVIDKFPISRPNLTFSTLTVSNMSPEDSSIYLCSEQPYGYTFGSGTRLTVV.

The chain employs TRBV2 and TRBJ2-7, with TRBD1 matching 7 bases. The CDR3 length is 14 residues. The junction had 1 base not matched to a gene; V was cut back by 2 bases and J by 0 bases. Germline CDR1 SNHLY, CDR2 FYNNEI. The CDR3 DNA follows: TGTGCCAGCAGTGAATGGGACAGCTCCTACGAGCAGTACTTC. Its translation: CASSEWDSSYEQYF. Looking up the rest from reference TRBV2 and TRBJ2-7 gives the full variable domain: EPEVTQTPSHQVTQMGQEVILRCVPISNHLYFYWYRQILGQKVEFLVSFYNNEISEKSEIFDDQFSVERPDGSNFTLKIRSTKLEDSAMYFCASSEWDSSYEQYFGPGTRLTVT.

This chain links TRBV12-3 or TRBV12-4 with TRBJ2-5; 7 nucleotides align to TRBD1. This CDR3 has 15 amino acids. Losses at the gene ends were 6 bases for V and 5 bases for J; bases not matched to a gene: 12. The CDR3 nucleotides read TGTGCCAGCAGCCCCAAGACAGGGCTGGGGGAGACCCAGTACTTC. Protein sequence: CASSPKTGLGETQYF.

This clonotype has a handful of counts. CDR3 protein: CASSGQSTDTQYF. The CDR3 region has the DNA TGCGCCAGCAGCGGACAGTCCACAGATACGCAGTATTTT. The V and J genes are TRBV10-2 and TRBJ2-3, with D perhaps matching TRBD1 (6 bases). This CDR3 is built from 13 residues. V was trimmed by 6 bases and J by 2 bases, leaving 9 bases between them. The germline gives CDR1 WSHSY, CDR2 SAAADI.

A few counts support this clonotype. The genes are TRBV6-2 or TRBV6-3 and TRBJ2-1; 8 nucleotides agree with TRBD1. V lost 6 bases, J lost 6 bases, and 7 bases stayed unmatched. CDR1 and CDR2 from the germline V gene are MNHEY and SVGEGT. This CDR3 region has 14 residues. The CDR3, as DNA: TGTGCCAGCAGGGAGGACAGGGTCGGCAATGAGCAGTTCTTC. It specifies CASREDRVGNEQFF.

This clonotype was seen at least ten times. The chain's CDR3 is CASRGELWTDTQYF. CDR3 nucleotide sequence: TGCGCCAGCAGAGGGGAGCTTTGGACAGATACGCAGTATTTT. The chain joins TRBV5-1 to TRBJ2-3, with D perhaps being TRBD1 or TRBD2 (5 bases each). Trimming removed 5 bases at V and 3 bases at J, with 13 bases between. The CDR3 covers 14 residues. Germline V gene sequence: CDR1 SGHRS, CDR2 YFSETQ.

This clonotype has ten or more counts. The chain recombines TRBV25-1 with TRBJ2-5; D remains unclear. Trimming shortened V by 5 bases and J by 4 bases, and 8 bases separated the two germline ends. The CDR3 is 12 residues long. Germline V gene sequence: CDR1 MGHDK, CDR2 SYGVNS. The CDR3 coding sequence is TGTGCCAGCAGTCCCTGGGGAGAGACCCAGTACTTC. Translated: CASSPWGETQYF.

In its sample, this clonotype was seen a few times. The chain combines TRBV6-1 with TRBJ1-2; 11 positions agree with TRBD1. CDR1 is MNHNS, CDR2 SASEGT, per germline. CDR3 size: 15 residues. After removal of 5 bases from V and 3 bases from J, the junction contained 5 bases not matched to a gene. DNA for the CDR3: TGTGCCAGCAGTAGGACAGGGGGCAGGGACTATGGCTACACCTTC. Translating it yields CASSRTGGRDYGYTF.